The 3 T cell receptor beta chains listed next were all sequenced from one sample in a study of T cell responses to AZD1222 COVID-19 vaccine. Using immunoSEQ multiplex PCR, the repertoire was profiled, and TCRdb retains in-frame clones only, with some absent. The sample gives about 160,000 clones, roughly 94% of which show up once; 0.9% to 1.2% is in the top ten. Sequenced material: peripheral blood, taken 28 days after the second AZD1222 dose. Source of these receptors: an adult who received the AZD1222 COVID-19 vaccine.

V is TRBV2 and J is TRBJ1-2; D is undetermined. V dropped 6 bases and J dropped 4 bases, with 9 bases sitting between them. The CDR3 extends over 12 amino acids. Germline CDR1 SNHLY, CDR2 FYNNEI. The CDR3 loop reads CASRDFSYGYTF. As DNA, the CDR3 is TGTGCCAGCAGGGATTTTAGCTATGGCTACACCTTC.

The chain couples TRBV9 to TRBJ1-3, with D maybe TRBD1 (5 bases). V was cut by 0 bases and J by 4 bases, with 14 bases left in between. Germline assignment: CDR1 SGDLS and CDR2 YYNGEE. This CDR3 region has 16 residues. CDR3 sequence: CASSVGAGITGNTIYF. The CDR3, as DNA: TGTGCCAGCAGCGTAGGGGCAGGGATAACCGGAAACACCATATATTTT.

This clone was seen just once. The rearrangement joins TRBV6-2 or TRBV6-3 to TRBJ2-3; D unresolved. The germline V and J ends were trimmed by 4 bases and 2 bases, with 10 bases remaining between them. CDR3 size: 14 residues. Germline values: CDR1 MNHEY, CDR2 SVGEGT. The CDR3 sequence: CASSSRTPTDTQYF. In nucleotides, the CDR3 is TGTGCCAGCAGTTCCCGGACCCCCACAGATACGCAGTATTTT.